This T cell receptor beta chain was profiled in a study of blood T cell repertoires in COVID-19. At the level of the study: Acute and convalescent COVID-19 samples came from the United States, Italy and Spain. The analysed material was cDNA or gDNA that came from T cells, B-cell-depleted T cells, or PBMCs.

V was pared by 3 bases and J by 1 base, with 5 bases between. CDR1 DFQATT and CDR2 SNEGSKA come from the germline V gene (reference sequence). CDR3 length: 12 amino acids. TCRdb's table, derived via immunoSEQ multiplex PCR, lists solely in-frame clones and lacks some. Seen here are about 130,000 clones, about 81% observed once, and the top ten hold about 3.8%. Material for sequencing was peripheral blood. The chain joins TRBV20-1 to TRBJ2-3, with D uncertain. The receptor was derived from a woman aged 45-59 years with acute or convalescent COVID-19. The CDR3 loop reads CSASAGTDTQYF. In DNA form, the CDR3 reads TGCAGTGCTAGTGCTGGCACAGATACGCAGTATTTT.